This T cell receptor (beta chain) was obtained from a study of T cells after yellow fever vaccination. On the study more broadly: Low-cell-number fractions were prepared with SMART-Seq v4 Ultra Low Input.

In its sample, this clonotype was seen many times. No antigen is known for it. 5'RACE template switching produced TCR cDNA carrying a universal primer site and UMIs. TCRdb called the 5' RACE reads again in MiXCR, with one record for every CDR3 protein. The data show about 320,000 distinct CDR3 sequences, approximately 12% seen once. Looked up from germline, CDR1 is SGHVS and CDR2 is FNYEAQ. The CDR3 length is 16 residues. The V gene end was trimmed by 1 base and the J gene end by 6 bases; junction bases not matched to a gene: 7. Study results and limitations: Most primary-vaccination clones recurred post-booster (under 98% CD4, around 88% CD8).

This TCR was recovered from a man between 18 and 29 years old who received the YFV17D yellow fever vaccine. Here the sequenced sample was CD4+ T cells sorted from PBMCs, taken 15 days after the yellow fever booster vaccination. The chain joins TRBV7-6 to TRBJ2-1; TRBD2 matches at 9 bases. CDR3 nucleotide sequence: TGTGCCAGCAGCTTAGTGGCCAGCGGGGGGAGCAATGAGCAGTTCTTC. Protein: CASSLVASGGSNEQFF.